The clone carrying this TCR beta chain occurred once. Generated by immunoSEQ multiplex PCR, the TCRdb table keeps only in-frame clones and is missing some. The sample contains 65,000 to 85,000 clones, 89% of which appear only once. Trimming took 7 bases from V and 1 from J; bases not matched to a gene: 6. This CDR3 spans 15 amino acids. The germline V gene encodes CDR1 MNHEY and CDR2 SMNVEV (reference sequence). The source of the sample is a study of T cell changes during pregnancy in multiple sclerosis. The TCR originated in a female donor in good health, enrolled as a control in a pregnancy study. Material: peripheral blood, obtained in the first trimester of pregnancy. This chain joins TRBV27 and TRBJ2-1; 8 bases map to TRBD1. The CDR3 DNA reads TGTGCCAGCACCGGGCAGGGGGCTTCCTACAATGAGCAGTTCTTC. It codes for CASTGQGASYNEQFF.